The 19 T cell receptor beta chains reported below all come from one sample, sequenced in a study of T cells in Graves' hyperthyroidism and ophthalmopathy. Authors of the study amplified TCR beta CDR3 regions from RNA transcripts. Using the HTBI primer set, a first-round RT-PCR was run on the TCR CDR3. TCRdb re-called the multiplex PCR reads with MiXCR, one entry per CDR3 protein. Of hundreds of thousands of distinct CDR3 sequences listed, under 60% are singletons. The sample comprised peripheral blood or thyroid tissue (not recorded which). The receptors shown here come from a woman younger than 35 with Graves' hyperthyroidism.

About this clonotype itself: The junction shows a germline mismatch at one end, possibly a read error. The chain combines TRBV10-3 with TRBJ1-2, with D perhaps matching TRBD1 (5 bases). The CDR3 sequence is 16 residues long. Germline V CDR1 and CDR2: ENHRY, SYGVKD. The CDR3, as DNA: TGTGCCAGCAGTTACACAACTCCTCGGGGGGGATCTGGCTACACCTTC. Translated, it gives CASSYTTPRGGSGYTF.

This clonotype was observed at least ten times. The chain is built from TRBV9 and TRBJ2-6; D ambiguous. This CDR3 comprises 16 residues. V shed 4 bases and J shed 1 base, with 12 bases lying between them. Germline V gives CDR1 SGDLS, CDR2 YYNGEE. The CDR3 bases are TGTGCCAGCAGCTTCGGGTTGGGGTCTGGGGCCAACGTCCTGACTTTC. It translates to CASSFGLGSGANVLTF.

This CDR3 is CATSEAGTSTDTQYF. The CDR3 coding sequence is TGTGCCACCAGTGAAGCGGGAACTAGCACAGATACGCAGTATTTT. The chain joins TRBV24-1 to TRBJ2-3; 7 nucleotides align to TRBD2. CDR1 and CDR2 from the germline V gene are KGHDR and SFDVKD. The CDR3 has 15 residues. V was pared by 4 bases and J by 0 bases, with 3 bases of the junction left unmatched.

The chain is built from TRBV25-1 and TRBJ1-6; D remains ambiguous. This CDR3 region has 8 residues. Germline-derived CDR1 and CDR2 are MGHDK and SYGVNS. Trimming left V 11 bases short and J 10 bases short, with 3 bases between. The CDR3 nucleotides are TGTGCCGCCTCACCCCTCCACTTT. It translates to CAASPLHF. Drawing the rest from reference TRBV25-1 and TRBJ1-6, the complete variable domain is EADIYQTPRYLVIGTGKKITLECSQTMGHDKMYWYQQDPGMELHLIHYSYGVNSTEKGDLSSESTVSRIRTEHFPLTLESARPSHTSQYLCAASPLHFGNGTRLTVT.

The genes are TRBV5-4 and TRBJ2-7; 9 bases match TRBD1. V shed 4 bases, J shed 1 base, and the junction held 15 bases outside the gene matches. Germline V lookup: CDR1 SGHNT, CDR2 YYREEE (reference sequence). The CDR3 is made up of 18 amino acids. In DNA form, the CDR3 reads TGTGCCAGCAGCACACGAAGCCCCCGGGACAGGGTTTCCTACGAGCAGTACTTC. Its translation: CASSTRSPRDRVSYEQYF. Complete variable domain (other parts from reference TRBV5-4 and TRBJ2-7): ETGVTQSPTHLIKTRGQQVTLRCSSQSGHNTVSWYQQALGQGPQFIFQYYREEENGRGNFPPRFSGLQFPNYSSELNVNALELDDSALYLCASSTRSPRDRVSYEQYFGPGTRLTVT.

The chain uses TRBV20-1 and TRBJ2-5; either TRBD1 or TRBD2 may supply D (5 bases each). This CDR3 region has 14 residues. Trimming took off 6 bases at V and 0 bases at J, with 14 bases between the two ends. CDR1 and CDR2 from the germline V gene are DFQATT and SNEGSKA (reference sequence). CDR3 amino acids: CSAVGPRHQETQYF. CDR3 bases: TGCAGTGCAGTGGGACCAAGGCACCAAGAGACCCAGTACTTC.

The chain links TRBV7-2 to TRBJ1-4; D not certain. Trimming took off 5 bases at V and 8 bases at J, with 15 bases between the two ends. There are 14 residues in the CDR3. CDR1 is SGHTA and CDR2 is FQGNSA in the germline V gene. The DNA of the CDR3 is TGTGCCAGCAGCCAAATGGCTACTTGGGAAAAACTGTTTTTT. This codes for CASSQMATWEKLFF. Variable domain in full (rest from reference TRBV7-2 and TRBJ1-4): GAGVSQSPSNKVTEKGKDVELRCDPISGHTALYWYRQSLGQGLEFLIYFQGNSAPDKSGLPSDRFSAERTGGSVSTLTIQRTQQEDSAVYLCASSQMATWEKLFFGSGTQLSVL.

This clonotype was detected only a few times. V and J are TRBV12-3 or TRBV12-4 and TRBJ2-5, with TRBD2 matching over 8 bases. The CDR3 totals 19 residues. V trimming: 2 bases; J trimming: 2 bases; junction bases outside the gene matches: 16. The CDR3 here is CASSLRLAGRQRGQETQYF. The CDR3 nucleotides read TGTGCCAGCAGTTTACGGCTAGCGGGCAGGCAGAGAGGGCAAGAGACCCAGTACTTC.

This clonotype was picked up a small number of times. This rearrangement joins TRBV7-9 to TRBJ2-7, with 9 bases identical to TRBD2. The V segment lost 7 bases and the J segment 1 base; nucleotides outside the gene matches: 14. CDR3 length equals 17 residues. The germline CDR1 and CDR2 sequences are SEHNR and FQNEAQ (reference sequence). The CDR3 sequence: CASTSSLAGSGSYEQYF. The DNA for the CDR3 is TGTGCCAGCACCTCATCCCTAGCGGGATCGGGTTCCTACGAGCAGTACTTC. The variable domain in full, completed from reference TRBV7-9 and TRBJ2-7, reads DTGVSQNPRHKITKRGQNVTFRCDPISEHNRLYWYRQTLGQGPEFLTYFQNEAQLEKSRLLSDRFSAERPKGSFSTLEIQRTEQGDSAMYLCASTSSLAGSGSYEQYFGPGTRLTVT.

The V call is TRBV29-1, the J call TRBJ2-7; D may match TRBD1 or TRBD2 (6 bases each). The CDR3 spans 12 residues. V was clipped by 8 bases and J by 2 bases, with 13 bases between them. Germline CDR1 is SQVTM and CDR2 is ANQGSEA. The CDR3 is CSLEGQPYEQYF. Written as DNA, the CDR3 is TGCAGCTTGGAGGGACAACCCTACGAGCAGTACTTC.

This clonotype has only a few counts. The chain recombines TRBV7-9 with TRBJ1-1; D is perhaps TRBD1 (5 bases). The CDR3 is 15 amino acids. CDR1 is SEHNR and CDR2 is FQNEAQ in the germline V gene (reference sequence). Trimming left V 5 bases short and J 1 base short, with 14 bases between. CDR3 in amino acids: CASSRGGLGNTEAFF. CDR3 DNA: TGTGCCAGCAGCCGGGGGGGTTTAGGGAACACTGAAGCTTTCTTT.

In its sample, this clonotype was seen many times. The chain uses TRBV7-2 and TRBJ2-7, with 11 bases matching TRBD1. The germline V gene has CDR1 SGHTA and CDR2 FQGNSA. This CDR3 contains 13 residues. J lost 6 bases, V lost 4 bases, and 2 bases had no gene match. For the CDR3, the DNA is TGTGCCAGCAGCTGGACAGGGGGCAGCGAGCAGTACTTC. Amino acid sequence: CASSWTGGSEQYF.

The rearrangement links TRBV14 to TRBJ1-2; 10 bases are a match to TRBD1. The CDR3 has 14 residues. Germline V gene sequence: CDR1 SGHDN, CDR2 FVKESK. V shed 4 bases, J shed 5 bases, and the junction held 4 bases outside the gene matches. The CDR3, as DNA: TGTGCCAGCAGCCGCCGGGACAGGGGTTATGGCTACACCTTC. Translated, it gives CASSRRDRGYGYTF.

This clonotype has more than one count but fewer than ten. The chain uses TRBV9 and TRBJ1-1; D is perhaps TRBD1 (6 bases). V gave up 0 bases and J gave up 7 bases, with 13 bases separating them. The CDR3 extends over 14 amino acids. CDR1 SGDLS and CDR2 YYNGEE come from the germline V gene. DNA for the CDR3: TGTGCCAGCAGCGTAGCTACGGGGGCGGATGAAGCTTTCTTT. Translation gives CASSVATGADEAFF.

The J gene is TRBJ2-1, the V gene TRBV29-1; 8 positions match TRBD1. This CDR3 has 14 residues. J was trimmed by 7 bases and V by 4 bases; bases with no gene match: 9. Germline V gene sequence: CDR1 SQVTM, CDR2 ANQGSEA. CDR3 protein: CSVAGQVVGNEQFF. In nucleotides, the CDR3 is TGCAGCGTTGCGGGACAGGTCGTAGGGAATGAGCAGTTCTTC.

This clonotype was observed a handful of times. The rearrangement uses TRBV5-6 and TRBJ2-5; D perhaps matches TRBD1 (5 bases). Trimming stripped 4 bases from V and 2 bases from J, with 9 bases between. The germline CDR1 and CDR2 sequences are SGHDT and YYEEEE. This CDR3 is built from 13 residues. The CDR3 DNA sequence: TGTGCCAGCAGCGATACAGGTCAAGAGACCCAGTACTTC. Amino acid sequence: CASSDTGQETQYF.

The rearrangement links TRBV5-1 to TRBJ2-7, with TRBD2 matching over 8 bases. The CDR3 spans 18 residues. CDR1 SGHRS and CDR2 YFSETQ come from the germline V gene. Trimming cost V 3 bases and J 1 base; bases outside gene matches: 15. CDR3 coding DNA: TGCGCCAGCAGCTCCGGTCCAGCGGGAGCCTTGACGTCCTACGAGCAGTACTTC. Translation gives CASSSGPAGALTSYEQYF.

The chain joins TRBV7-2 to TRBJ2-5, with 7 bases that match TRBD1. CDR3 length equals 14 residues. With V trimmed by 10 bases and J by 5 bases, 13 bases remained unmatched. Germline values: CDR1 SGHTA, CDR2 FQGNSA. CDR3 sequence: CATADRRTEETQYF. The CDR3 nucleotides read TGTGCCACCGCGGACAGGCGCACGGAGGAGACCCAGTACTTC.

This clonotype was seen a handful of times. A much more abundant neighbour one base away suggests this may be a read error. V gene TRBV24-1 combines with J gene TRBJ1-2; 7 bases map to TRBD1. CDR3 size: 11 residues. The V gene's germline CDR1 is KGHDR and CDR2 SFDVKD. The junction had 2 bases not matched to a gene; V was cut back by 8 bases and J by 6 bases. CDR3 loop: CATNDRDGYTF. The CDR3 region has the DNA TGTGCCACCAACGACAGGGATGGCTACACCTTC.